This T cell receptor (beta chain) was sequenced in a study of T cells expressing NK-cell markers. The CDR3 extends over 13 amino acids. TCRdb reworked the 5' RACE reads into one entry per CDR3 protein, no DNA. This sample's clone table lists fewer than 400,000 distinct CDR3 sequences. This rearrangement joins TRBV12-3 or TRBV12-4 to TRBJ1-1; there is no DNA to check the TCRdb D call of TRBD1. This clonotype originated in a woman between 50 and 59 years old in good health. Specimen: blood T cells: a sorted CD56 or NKG2C T cell subset, CD4+ or CD8+ T cells, or bulk PBMC T cells (not recorded which). The chain's CDR3 is CASSPPGQQEAFF.